One T cell receptor beta chain is described in this entry. This CDR3 has 15 residues. Germline V gene data show CDR1 as SGHDN and CDR2 as FVKESK. The V segment lost 4 bases and the J segment 1 base; nucleotides outside the gene matches: 6. The sample belongs to a study of blood T cell repertoires in COVID-19. Background on the study: Researchers got acute and convalescent COVID-19 samples from the United States, Italy and Spain. The analysed material was cDNA or gDNA that came from T cells, B-cell-depleted T cells, or PBMCs.

Authors' data handling: The authors estimated nucleated cell counts from reference gene primer amplification. The method was immunoSEQ multiplex PCR; TCRdb's version includes in-frame clones alone and lacks a portion of them. The V and J calls and the clone size are those of that table, but D and trimming were determined from the DNA. The sample records over 110,000 clones, 88% being singletons. The sequencing input was peripheral blood. This clonotype originated in a woman between 45 and 65 years old with acute or convalescent COVID-19. The chain has TRBV14 and TRBJ1-1; TRBD1 aligns across 7 bases. This chain's CDR3 is CASSRHRGGNTEAFF. CDR3 nucleotides: TGTGCCAGCAGCCGCCACAGGGGAGGGAACACTGAAGCTTTCTTT.